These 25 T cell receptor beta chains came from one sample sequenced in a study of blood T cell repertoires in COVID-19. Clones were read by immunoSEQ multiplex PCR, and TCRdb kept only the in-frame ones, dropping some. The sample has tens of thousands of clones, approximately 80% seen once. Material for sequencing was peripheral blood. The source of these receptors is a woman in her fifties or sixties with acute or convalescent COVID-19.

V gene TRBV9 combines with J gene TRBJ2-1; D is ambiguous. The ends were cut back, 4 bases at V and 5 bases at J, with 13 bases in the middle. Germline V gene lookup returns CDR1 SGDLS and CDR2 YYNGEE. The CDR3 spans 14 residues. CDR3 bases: TGTGCCAGCAGCACCGGCGGAACTCACAATGAGCAGTTCTTC. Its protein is CASSTGGTHNEQFF.

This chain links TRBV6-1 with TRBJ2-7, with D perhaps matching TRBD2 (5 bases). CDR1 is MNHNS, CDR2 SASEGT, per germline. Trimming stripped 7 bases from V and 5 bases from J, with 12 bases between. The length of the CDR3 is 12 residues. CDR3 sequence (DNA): TGTGCCAGCAAACCTCCCGGGAACGAGCAGTACTTC. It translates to CASKPPGNEQYF.

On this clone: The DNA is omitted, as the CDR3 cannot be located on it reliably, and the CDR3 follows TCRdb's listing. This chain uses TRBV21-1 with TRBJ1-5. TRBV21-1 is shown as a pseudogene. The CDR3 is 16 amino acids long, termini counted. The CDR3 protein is CASSKRWGLGNQPQHF.

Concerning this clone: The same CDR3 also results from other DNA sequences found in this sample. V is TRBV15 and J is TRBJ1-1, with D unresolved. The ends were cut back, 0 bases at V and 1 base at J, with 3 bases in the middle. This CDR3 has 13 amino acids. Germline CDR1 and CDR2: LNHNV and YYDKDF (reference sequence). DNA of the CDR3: TGTGCCACCAGCAGAGACAAGAACACTGAAGCTTTCTTT. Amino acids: CATSRDKNTEAFF.

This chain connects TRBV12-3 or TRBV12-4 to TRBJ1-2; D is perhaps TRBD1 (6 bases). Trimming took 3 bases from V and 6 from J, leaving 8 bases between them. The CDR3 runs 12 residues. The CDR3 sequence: CASSFSGDGYTF. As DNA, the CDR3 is TGTGCCAGCAGTTTCTCAGGGGATGGCTACACCTTC.

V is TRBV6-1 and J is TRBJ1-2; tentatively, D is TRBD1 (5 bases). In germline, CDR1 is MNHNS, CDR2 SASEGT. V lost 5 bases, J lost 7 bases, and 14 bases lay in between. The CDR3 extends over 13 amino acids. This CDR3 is CASSPPGVGGYTF. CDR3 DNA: TGTGCCAGCAGTCCTCCGGGGGTGGGTGGCTACACCTTC.

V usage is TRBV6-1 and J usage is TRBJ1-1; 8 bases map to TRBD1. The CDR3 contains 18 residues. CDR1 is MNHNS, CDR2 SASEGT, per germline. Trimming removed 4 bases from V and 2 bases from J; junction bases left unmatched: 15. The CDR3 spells CASSASLFGQGKNTEAFF. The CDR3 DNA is TGTGCCAGCAGTGCCTCCTTATTCGGACAGGGTAAAAACACTGAAGCTTTCTTT.

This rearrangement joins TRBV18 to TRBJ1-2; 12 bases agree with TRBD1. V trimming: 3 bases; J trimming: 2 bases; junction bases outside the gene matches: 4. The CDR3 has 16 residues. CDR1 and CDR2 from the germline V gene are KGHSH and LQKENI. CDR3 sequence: CASSPGTGGDNYGYTF. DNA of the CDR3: TGTGCCAGCTCACCTGGGACAGGGGGCGACAACTATGGCTACACCTTC.

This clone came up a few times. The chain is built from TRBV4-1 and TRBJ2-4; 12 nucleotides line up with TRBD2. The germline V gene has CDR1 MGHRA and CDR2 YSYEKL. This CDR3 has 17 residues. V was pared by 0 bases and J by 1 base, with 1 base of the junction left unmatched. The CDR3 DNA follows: TGCGCCAGCAGCCAAGATGGGACTAGCGGGGCCAAAAACATTCAGTACTTC. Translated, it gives CASSQDGTSGAKNIQYF.

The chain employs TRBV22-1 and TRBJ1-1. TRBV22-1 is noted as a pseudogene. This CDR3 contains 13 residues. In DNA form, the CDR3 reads TGTCCTGGGAGGAGCACGGGCGGGTGTCGAGCTTTCTTT. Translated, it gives CPGRSTGGCRAFF.

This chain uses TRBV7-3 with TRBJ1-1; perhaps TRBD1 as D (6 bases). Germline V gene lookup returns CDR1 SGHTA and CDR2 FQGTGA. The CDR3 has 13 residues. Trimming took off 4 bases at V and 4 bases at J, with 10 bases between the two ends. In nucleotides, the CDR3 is TGTGCCAGCAGCTCGGGACACCTCACTGAAGCTTTCTTT. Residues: CASSSGHLTEAFF. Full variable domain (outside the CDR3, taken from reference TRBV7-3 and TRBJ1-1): GAGVSQTPSNKVTEKGKYVELRCDPISGHTALYWYRQSLGQGPEFLIYFQGTGAADDSGLPNDRFFAVRPEGSVSTLKIQRTERGDSAVYLCASSSGHLTEAFFGQGTRLTVV.

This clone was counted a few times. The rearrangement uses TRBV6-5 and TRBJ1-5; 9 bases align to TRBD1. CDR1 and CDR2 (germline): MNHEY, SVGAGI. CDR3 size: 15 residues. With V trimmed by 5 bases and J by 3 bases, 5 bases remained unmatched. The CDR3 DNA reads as TGTGCCAGCAGTCTTGGACAGGGGAACAATCAGCCCCAGCATTTT. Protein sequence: CASSLGQGNNQPQHF.

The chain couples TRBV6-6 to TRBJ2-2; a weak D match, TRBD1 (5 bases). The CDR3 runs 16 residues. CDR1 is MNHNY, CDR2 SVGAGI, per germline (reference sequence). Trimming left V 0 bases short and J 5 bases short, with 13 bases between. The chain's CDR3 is CASSYSGQGGTGELFF. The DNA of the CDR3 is TGTGCCAGCAGTTACTCGGGCCAGGGTGGGACCGGGGAGCTGTTTTTT.

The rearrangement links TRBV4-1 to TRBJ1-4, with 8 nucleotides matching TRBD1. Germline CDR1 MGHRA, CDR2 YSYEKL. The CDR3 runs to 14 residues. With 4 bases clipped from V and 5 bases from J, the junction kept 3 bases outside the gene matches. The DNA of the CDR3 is TGCGCCAGCAGCCGGACAGGGATAAATGAAAAACTGTTTTTT. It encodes CASSRTGINEKLFF.

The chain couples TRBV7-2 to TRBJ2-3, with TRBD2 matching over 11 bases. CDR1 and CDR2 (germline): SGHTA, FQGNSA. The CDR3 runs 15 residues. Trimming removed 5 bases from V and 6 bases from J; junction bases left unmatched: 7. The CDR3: CASSILAGGRDTQYF. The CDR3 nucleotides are TGTGCCAGCAGCATATTAGCGGGGGGGAGGGATACGCAGTATTTT.

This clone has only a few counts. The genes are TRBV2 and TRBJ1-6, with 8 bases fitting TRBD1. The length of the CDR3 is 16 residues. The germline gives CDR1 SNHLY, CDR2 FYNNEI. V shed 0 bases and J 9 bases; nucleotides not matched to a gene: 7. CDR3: CASSEAGTGSGSPLHF. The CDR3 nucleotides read TGTGCCAGCAGTGAAGCCGGGACAGGATCTGGTTCACCCCTCCACTTT.

As DNA, the CDR3 is TGTGCCAGCAGGTCCGGGACAGGGGCGTCCGGGGAGCTGTTTTTT. Amino acid sequence: CASRSGTGASGELFF. The genes are TRBV7-3 and TRBJ2-2; 10 bases are shared with TRBD1. V lost 6 bases to trimming and J lost 6 bases; unmatched junction nucleotides: 7. CDR1 and CDR2 from the germline V gene are SGHTA and FQGTGA. This CDR3 region has 15 residues.

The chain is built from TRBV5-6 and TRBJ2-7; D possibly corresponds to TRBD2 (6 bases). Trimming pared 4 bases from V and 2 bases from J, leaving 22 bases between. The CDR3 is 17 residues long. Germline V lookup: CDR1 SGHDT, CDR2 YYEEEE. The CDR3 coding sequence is TGTGCCAGCAGCCCCTACGGGGCGGGGAGAGTCGCCTACGAGCAGTACTTC. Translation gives CASSPYGAGRVAYEQYF.

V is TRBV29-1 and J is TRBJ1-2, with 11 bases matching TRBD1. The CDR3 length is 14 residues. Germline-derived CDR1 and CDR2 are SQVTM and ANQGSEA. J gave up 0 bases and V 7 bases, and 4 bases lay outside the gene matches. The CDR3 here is CSAPGQGANYGYTF. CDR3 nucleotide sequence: TGCAGCGCCCCGGGACAGGGGGCTAACTATGGCTACACCTTC.

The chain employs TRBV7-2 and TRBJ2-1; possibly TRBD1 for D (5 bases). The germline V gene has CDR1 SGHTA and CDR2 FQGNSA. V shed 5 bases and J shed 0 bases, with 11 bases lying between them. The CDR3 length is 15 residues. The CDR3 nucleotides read TGTGCCAGCAGCGAACAGGTTAGCTCCTACAATGAGCAGTTCTTC. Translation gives CASSEQVSSYNEQFF.

CDR3 coding DNA: TGTGCCAGCAGCCAAGAACATCCAGGGTCCCGTTATGGCTACACCTTC. Its translation is CASSQEHPGSRYGYTF. The chain combines TRBV4-2 with TRBJ1-2; weak D call: TRBD1 (5 bases). The CDR3 extends over 16 amino acids. Germline CDR1 is LGHNA and CDR2 is YNFKEQ. Trimming took off 0 bases at V and 5 bases at J, with 16 bases between the two ends.

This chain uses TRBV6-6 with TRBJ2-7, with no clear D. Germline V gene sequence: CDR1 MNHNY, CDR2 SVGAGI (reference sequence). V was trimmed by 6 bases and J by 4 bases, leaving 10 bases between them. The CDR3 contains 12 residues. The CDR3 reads CASSLPQYEQYF. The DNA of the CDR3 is TGTGCCAGCAGCCTTCCACAGTACGAGCAGTACTTC.

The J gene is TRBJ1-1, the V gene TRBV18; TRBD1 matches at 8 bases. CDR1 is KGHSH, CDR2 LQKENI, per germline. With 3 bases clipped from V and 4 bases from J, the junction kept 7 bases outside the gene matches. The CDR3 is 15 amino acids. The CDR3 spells CASSPALTGGTEAFF. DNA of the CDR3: TGTGCCAGCTCACCCGCCTTAACAGGGGGCACTGAAGCTTTCTTT.

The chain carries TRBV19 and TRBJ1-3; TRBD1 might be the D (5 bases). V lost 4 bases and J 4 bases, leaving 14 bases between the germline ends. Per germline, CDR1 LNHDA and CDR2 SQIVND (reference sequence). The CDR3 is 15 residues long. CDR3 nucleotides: TGTGCCAGTAGTAATAGACAGACCTCAGGAAACACCATATATTTT. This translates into CASSNRQTSGNTIYF.

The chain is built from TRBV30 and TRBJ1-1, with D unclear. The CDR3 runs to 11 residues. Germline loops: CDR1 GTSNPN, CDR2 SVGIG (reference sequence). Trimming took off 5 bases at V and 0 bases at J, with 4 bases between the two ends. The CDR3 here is CAWAVNTEAFF. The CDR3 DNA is TGTGCCTGGGCAGTGAACACTGAAGCTTTCTTT. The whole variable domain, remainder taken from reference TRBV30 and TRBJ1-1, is SQTIHQWPATLVQPVGSPLSLECTVEGTSNPNLYWYRQAAGRGLQLLFYSVGIGQISSEVPQNLSASRPQDRQFILSSKKLLLSDSGFYLCAWAVNTEAFFGQGTRLTVV.